Listed below are T cell receptor beta chains from one sample, sequenced in a study of T-cell reconstitution after alpha-beta-depleted transplantation in children. TCRdb re-called the PCR reads with MiXCR, one entry per CDR3 protein. This table holds fewer than 550,000 distinct CDR3 sequences, 10% to 12% found once. The source was PBMCs, mostly from graft donor cells, collected 180 days after TCRalphabeta/CD19-depleted stem cell transplant. These TCRs come from a female patient under 10 years old who had a stem cell transplant for aplastic anemia, so the T cells may come from the graft donor. Each CDR3 is given with its conserved first and last residue. The order of the fields is J gene, V gene, clone size, D gene, CDR3 protein, CDR3 DNA. The D gene is left open where the match is weak. Clone size appears in some rows only: once, few, many, or a class for an expanded clone.

TRBJ1-4 TRBV12-3/TRBV12-4 few NA CASSPARNEKLFF TGTGCCAGCAGTCCCGCCAGGAATGAAAAACTGTTTTTT
TRBJ2-3 TRBV9 NA TRBD2 CASSVTGTSGRGTDTQYF TGTGCCAGCAGCGTCACCGGGACTAGCGGGAGAGGAACAGATACGCAGTATTTT
TRBJ2-3 TRBV28 NA NA CASSLPSGRGTDTQYF TGTGCCAGCAGCCTCCCCTCCGGGAGAGGAACAGATACGCAGTATTTT
TRBJ1-1 TRBV7-2 few NA CASSPVARGSNTEAFF TGTGCCAGCAGCCCGGTGGCCAGGGGATCGAACACTGAAGCTTTCTTT
TRBJ2-5 TRBV14 few NA CASSAWDVGKATQYF TGTGCCAGCAGCGCCTGGGACGTAGGAAAGGCGACCCAGTACTTC
TRBJ1-1 TRBV20-1 NA NA CSADTGMNTEAFF TGCAGTGCTGACACAGGGATGAACACTGAAGCTTTCTTT
TRBJ2-1 TRBV20-1 NA TRBD2 CSAREGGLAGASYNEQFF TGCAGTGCTAGAGAAGGAGGACTAGCGGGAGCCTCCTACAATGAGCAGTTCTTC
TRBJ2-5 TRBV3-1 many NA CASSPLGGQETQYF TGTGCCAGCAGCCCCCTCGGGGGCCAAGAGACCCAGTACTTC
TRBJ1-5 TRBV18 NA NA CASSPRGDNSNQPQHF TGTGCCAGCTCACCACGGGGAGATAATAGCAATCAGCCCCAGCATTTT
TRBJ2-2 TRBV9 NA TRBD1 CASSVAQAGTAVNTGELFF TGTGCCAGCAGCGTAGCCCAGGCAGGGACAGCAGTTAATACCGGGGAGCTGTTTTTT
TRBJ2-6 TRBV4-3 NA NA CASSQIAGRPGANVLTF TGCGCCAGCAGCCAAATCGCAGGCCGGCCTGGGGCCAACGTCCTGACTTTC
TRBJ1-1 TRBV20-1 NA TRBD1 CSANRGSTEAFF TGCAGTGCCAACAGGGGCAGCACTGAAGCTTTCTTT
TRBJ2-7 TRBV13 few NA CASSFEQEAYEQYF TGTGCCAGCAGCTTTGAACAGGAAGCTTACGAGCAGTACTTC
TRBJ1-5 TRBV28 few TRBD1 CASISPGTGARNQPQHF TGTGCCAGCATAAGCCCCGGGACAGGGGCACGCAATCAGCCCCAGCATTTT
TRBJ2-7 TRBV20-1 few TRBD1 CSARVAGGGYEQYF TGCAGTGCTAGAGTCGCAGGGGGCGGGTACGAGCAGTACTTC
TRBJ2-1 TRBV20-1 NA NA CSARNRTQPSYNEQFF TGCAGTGCTAGGAACCGGACTCAACCCTCCTACAATGAGCAGTTCTTC
TRBJ2-7 TRBV9 NA NA CASSPRGDRNFGEQYF TGTGCCAGCAGCCCGAGGGGGGACCGAAACTTCGGGGAGCAGTACTTC
TRBJ1-2 TRBV6-6 few NA CASSYTGGGYTF TGTGCCAGCAGTTACACGGGAGGGGGCTACACCTTC
TRBJ2-7 TRBV20-1 NA TRBD2 CSARGLAVSYEQYF TGCAGTGCTAGAGGCCTAGCGGTTTCCTACGAGCAGTACTTC
TRBJ1-3 TRBV11-2 NA NA CASSRTGTLRHSGNTIYF TGTGCCAGCAGCCGGACCGGGACTTTGCGTCACTCTGGAAACACCATATATTTT
TRBJ1-3 TRBV29-1 many NA CSAPDGSGNTIYF TGCAGCGCGCCCGATGGATCTGGAAACACCATATATTTT
TRBJ2-1 TRBV7-2 many TRBD2 CASSLMSGAYNEQFF TGTGCCAGCAGCTTAATGAGCGGGGCCTACAATGAGCAGTTCTTC
TRBJ2-1 TRBV28 many NA CASSFPGAPTYNEQFF TGTGCCAGCAGTTTCCCCGGAGCCCCCACCTACAATGAGCAGTTCTTC
TRBJ1-1 TRBV7-9 NA TRBD1 CASSEPRGPNTEAFF TGTGCCAGCAGCGAACCCAGGGGGCCCAACACTGAAGCTTTCTTT
TRBJ2-7 TRBV20-1 once TRBD2 CSAMLAGGPQLEQYF TGCAGTGCTATGCTAGCGGGAGGGCCCCAGCTCGAGCAGTACTTC
TRBJ2-5 TRBV10-3 few TRBD1 CAISVPGQEKETQYF TGTGCCATCAGCGTTCCGGGACAGGAAAAAGAGACCCAGTACTTC
TRBJ2-7 TRBV6-1 NA TRBD1 CASRARTGDLYEQYF TGTGCCAGCCGGGCTAGGACAGGGGACCTCTACGAGCAGTACTTC
TRBJ2-5 TRBV9 many TRBD2 CASSVGLAEETQYF TGTGCCAGCAGCGTAGGGCTAGCGGAAGAGACCCAGTACTTC
TRBJ2-1 TRBV24-1 many NA CATSGGTLPNNEQFF TGTGCCACCAGTGGCGGGACTTTGCCCAACAATGAGCAGTTCTTC
TRBJ2-7 TRBV10-3 NA NA CAISERGGASYEQYF TGTGCCATCAGTGAAAGGGGGGGCGCTTCCTACGAGCAGTACTTC
TRBJ1-2 TRBV7-8 few NA CASSLVGTAHGYGYTF TGTGCCAGCAGCTTAGTAGGGACGGCTCATGGGTATGGCTACACCTTC
TRBJ1-5 TRBV27 few NA CASSLSMRPDLKGNQPQHF TGTGCCAGCAGTCTATCCATGAGACCGGACCTAAAGGGCAATCAGCCCCAGCATTTT
TRBJ1-5 TRBV5-1 few NA CASPRLLIIQPQHF TGCGCCAGCCCCCGATTGCTTATCATTCAGCCCCAGCATTTT